Listed below are T cell receptor beta chains from one sample, sequenced in a study of T-cell reconstitution after alpha-beta-depleted transplantation in children. TCRdb recomputed calls from the PCR reads with MiXCR, one row per CDR3 protein. The table lists 200,000 to 250,000 distinct CDR3 sequences, roughly 10% of them singletons. The sample in question was PBMCs, obtained before TCRalphabeta/CD19-depleted stem cell transplant. The source of these receptors is a child under three years old with acute myeloid leukemia, due to receive a stem cell transplant. CDR3s include the opening cysteine and the closing phenylalanine or tryptophan. The D gene is left open where the match is weak.

TRBJ1-6 | TRBV14 | - | CASSQEPRATGSPLHF
TRBJ2-2 | TRBV5-1 | - | CASSFVGGRTGELFF
TRBJ2-7 | TRBV7-8 | TRBD1 | CASSLTGSRIYEQYF
TRBJ1-1 | TRBV20-1 | TRBD1 | CSAKRTGATEAFF
TRBJ2-1 | TRBV7-8 | TRBD2 | CASRLAGDYEQFF
TRBJ1-2 | TRBV11-2 | - | CASSAAGRSYGYTF
TRBJ2-6 | TRBV20-1 | - | CSASPGSGANVLTF
TRBJ1-2 | TRBV20-1 | - | CSAQRGGAHYGYTF
TRBJ1-2 | TRBV5-1 | - | CASSKNVPTAQSVEGYTF
TRBJ2-7 | TRBV28 | - | CASSFRGPSSYEQYF
TRBJ2-7 | TRBV20-1 | TRBD2 | CSAVAGREQYF
TRBJ2-4 | TRBV11-2 | - | CASSSQDGPSQNIQYF
TRBJ2-1 | TRBV20-1 | TRBD1 | CSASVPGTGDNEQFF
TRBJ1-1 | TRBV5-1 | - | CASSSAGASAEAFF
TRBJ1-2 | TRBV4-1 | - | CASSQEGGWGGGYTF
TRBJ2-5 | TRBV2 | - | CASSGNANYQETQYF
TRBJ2-7 | TRBV12-3/TRBV12-4 | - | CASSRGGNYEQYF
TRBJ2-1 | TRBV18 | TRBD2 | CASSLGTSGIVDEQFF
TRBJ1-1 | TRBV12-3/TRBV12-4 | - | CASSLFRFTEAFF
TRBJ2-2 | TRBV12-3/TRBV12-4 | - | CAFRPGQSTGELFF
TRBJ2-5 | TRBV7-2 | TRBD2 | CASSDRTSGEETQYF
TRBJ1-4 | TRBV5-1 | - | CASREHHTPNEKLFF
TRBJ2-1 | TRBV7-2 | - | CASSSSRIGEQFF